This T cell receptor beta chain was sequenced in a study of radiotherapy plus CTLA-4 blockade in lung cancer. Produced via immunoSEQ multiplex PCR; TCRdb's table is partial and in-frame only. The sample records about 25,000 clones, about 71% being singletons. Overall study findings and caveats: Early blood T cell clone dynamics, with interferon-beta, were reported to best predict response. Expansion of tumor-derived TCR clones was observed in blood after radiotherapy plus ipilimumab.

Chemo-refractory metastatic non-small-cell lung cancer patients were treated with focal radiation plus CTLA-4 blockade with ipilimumab. As for this clone: Its antigen is still unknown.

The germline V gene encodes CDR1 SNHLY and CDR2 FYNNEI. The CDR3 covers 13 residues. V dropped 3 bases and J dropped 4 bases, with 6 bases sitting between them. The TCR sequence derives from a human donor with non-small cell lung cancer whose response to radiotherapy plus ipilimumab could not be evaluated. J is TRBJ2-2 and V is TRBV2, with D maybe TRBD2 (5 bases). The source was peripheral blood, collected from a patient treated with radiotherapy plus ipilimumab. CDR3 sequence (DNA): TGTGCCAGCAGTGAGGAGGTCACCGGGGAGCTGTTTTTT. Translated, it gives CASSEEVTGELFF.